The entry below gives a single TCR beta chain sequence along with its context. The sample is drawn from a study of human T cells and chemical hapten exposure. For the study at large: Chiefly women, the patients showed alopecia areata, totalis or universalis.

Time point of the sample: pre-sensitization, week 0. This sample's treatment: therapeutic diphenylcyclopropenone sensitization with weekly scalp DPC. Venepuncture was done earlier than the placement of each patch test. Using its own MiXCR run on the RACE reads, TCRdb lists one record per CDR3 protein. The table lists about 260,000 distinct CDR3 sequences, over 8% of them singletons. The CDR3 length is 14 residues. Between the trimmed V and J ends, which lost 2 bases and 7 bases, there was a span of 13 bases. From germline, CDR1 is SGHRS and CDR2 YFSETQ. The sequencing used whole blood, collected in connection with sensitization to the hapten diphenylcyclopropenone (DPC). The clonotype originates from a middle-aged woman with alopecia areata. Some clones in this sample may be carry-over from other donors' samples. This rearrangement joins TRBV5-1 to TRBJ2-1; possible D gene TRBD1, 7 bases. CDR3: CASSFGGGYNEQFF. The CDR3 DNA reads as TGCGCCAGCAGCTTTGGAGGGGGCTATAATGAGCAGTTCTTC.